The entry below describes one TCR beta chain. Its antigen remains unknown. This specimen comes from a study of cytomegalovirus exposure and HLA in healthy donors. On the study more broadly: A subsequent analysis reported that the roughly 130 validation repertoires were produced on the same platform that had also been used for the roughly 670 first-cohort repertoires. General study results and limits: In vitro assays verified that three CMV-associated chains recognized CMV antigens specifically. In a later analysis, first-cohort TCR clusters were found to tend to co-occur in the 130 or so validation repertoires.

This CDR3 has 16 residues. The germline V gene encodes CDR1 SGHRS and CDR2 YFSETQ. J was trimmed by 0 bases and V by 1 base; bases with no gene match: 7. The donors were members of the validation cohort comprising approximately 120 subjects, separate from the roughly 650-subject first cohort. Repertoires were generated with immunoSEQ multiplex PCR, while TCRdb's copy carries only in-frame clones and drops some. The profile shows 150,000 to 200,000 clones, 86% of them singletons. This clonotype was obtained from a man between 18 and 29 years old in good health and CMV-seropositive. The J gene is TRBJ2-7, the V gene TRBV5-1; 7 bases are shared with TRBD2. The sample taken for sequencing was PBMCs. CDR3 sequence reads: CASSLYAGVSSYEQYF. Here the CDR3 DNA reads TGCGCCAGCAGCTTGTATGCGGGGGTGAGCTCCTACGAGCAGTACTTC.